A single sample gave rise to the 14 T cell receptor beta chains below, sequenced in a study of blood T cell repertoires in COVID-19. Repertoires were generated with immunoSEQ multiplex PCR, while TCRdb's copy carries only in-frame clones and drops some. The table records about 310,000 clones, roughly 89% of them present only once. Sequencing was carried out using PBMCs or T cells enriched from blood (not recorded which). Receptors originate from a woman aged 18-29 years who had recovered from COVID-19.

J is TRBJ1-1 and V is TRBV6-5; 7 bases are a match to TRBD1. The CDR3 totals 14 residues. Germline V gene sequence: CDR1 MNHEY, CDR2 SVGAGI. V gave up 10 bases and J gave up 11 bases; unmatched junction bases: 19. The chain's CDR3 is CATQPGGGEDKAFF. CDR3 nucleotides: TGTGCCACCCAACCGGGAGGGGGCGAGGATAAGGCTTTCTTT.

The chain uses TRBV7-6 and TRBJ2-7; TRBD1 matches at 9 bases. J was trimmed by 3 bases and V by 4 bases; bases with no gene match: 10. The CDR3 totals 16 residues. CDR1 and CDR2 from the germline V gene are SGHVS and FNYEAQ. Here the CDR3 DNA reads TGTGCCAGCAGCTCAACCGGGACAGGGAAGTTCTACGAGCAGTACTTC. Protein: CASSSTGTGKFYEQYF.

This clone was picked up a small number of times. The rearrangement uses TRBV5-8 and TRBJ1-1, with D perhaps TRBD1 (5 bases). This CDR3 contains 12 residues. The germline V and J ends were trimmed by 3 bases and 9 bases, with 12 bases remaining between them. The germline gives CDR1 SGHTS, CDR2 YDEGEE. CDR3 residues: CASSYDRPKAFF. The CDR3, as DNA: TGTGCCAGCAGCTACGACAGACCCAAAGCTTTCTTT. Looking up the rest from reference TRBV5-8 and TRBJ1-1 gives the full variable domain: EAGVTQSPTHLIKTRGQQATLRCSPISGHTSVYWYQQALGLGLQFLLWYDEGEERNRGNFPPRFSGRQFPNYSSELNVNALELEDSALYLCASSYDRPKAFFGQGTRLTVV.

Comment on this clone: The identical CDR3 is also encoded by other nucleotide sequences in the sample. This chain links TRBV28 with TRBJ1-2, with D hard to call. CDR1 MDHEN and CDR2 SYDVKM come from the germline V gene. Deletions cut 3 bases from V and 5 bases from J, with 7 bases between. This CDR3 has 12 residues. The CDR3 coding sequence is TGTGCCAGCAGTTTGGCGGGGTATGGCTACACCTTC. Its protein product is CASSLAGYGYTF.

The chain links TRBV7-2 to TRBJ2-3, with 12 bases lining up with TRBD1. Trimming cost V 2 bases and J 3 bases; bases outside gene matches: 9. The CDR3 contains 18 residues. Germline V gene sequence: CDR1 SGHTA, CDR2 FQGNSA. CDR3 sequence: CASSLRDRGRVFTDTQYF. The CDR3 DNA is TGTGCCAGCAGCTTAAGGGACAGGGGGCGCGTTTTTACAGATACGCAGTATTTT. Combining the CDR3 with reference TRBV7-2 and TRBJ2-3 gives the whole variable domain GAGVSQSPSNKVTEKGKDVELRCDPISGHTALYWYRQSLGQGLEFLIYFQGNSAPDKSGLPSDRFSAERTGGSVSTLTIQRTQQEDSAVYLCASSLRDRGRVFTDTQYFGPGTRLTVL.

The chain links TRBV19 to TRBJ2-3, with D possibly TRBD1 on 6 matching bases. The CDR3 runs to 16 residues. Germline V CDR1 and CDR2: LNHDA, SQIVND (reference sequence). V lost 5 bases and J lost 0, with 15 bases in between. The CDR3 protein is CASSVGDTTSTDTQYF. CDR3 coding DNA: TGTGCCAGTAGTGTGGGGGACACAACTAGCACAGATACGCAGTATTTT.

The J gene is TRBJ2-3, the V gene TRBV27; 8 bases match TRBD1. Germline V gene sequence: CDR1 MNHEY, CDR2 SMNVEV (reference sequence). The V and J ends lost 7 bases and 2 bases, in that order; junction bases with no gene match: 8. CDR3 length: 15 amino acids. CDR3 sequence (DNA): TGTGCCAGCACCCATACAGGGGGTCACACAGATACGCAGTATTTT. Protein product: CASTHTGGHTDTQYF.

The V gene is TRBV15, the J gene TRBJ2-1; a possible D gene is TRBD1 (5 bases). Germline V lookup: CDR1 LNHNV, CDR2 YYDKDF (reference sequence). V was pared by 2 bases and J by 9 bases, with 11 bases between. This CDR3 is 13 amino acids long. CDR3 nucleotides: TGTGCCACCAGCAGAACTTTCCAGGGTGAGCAGTTCTTC. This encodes CATSRTFQGEQFF.

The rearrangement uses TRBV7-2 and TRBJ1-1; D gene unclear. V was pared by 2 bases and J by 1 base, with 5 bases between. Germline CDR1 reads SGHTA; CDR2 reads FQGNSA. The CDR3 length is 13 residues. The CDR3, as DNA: TGTGCCAGCAGCTTATTCGGGAACACTGAAGCTTTCTTT. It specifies CASSLFGNTEAFF.

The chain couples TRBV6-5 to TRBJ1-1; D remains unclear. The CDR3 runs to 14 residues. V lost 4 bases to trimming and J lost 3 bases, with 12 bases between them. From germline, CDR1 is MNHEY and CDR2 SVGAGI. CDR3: CASSFREGDTEAFF. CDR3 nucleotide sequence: TGTGCCAGCAGTTTCCGGGAGGGAGACACTGAAGCTTTCTTT.

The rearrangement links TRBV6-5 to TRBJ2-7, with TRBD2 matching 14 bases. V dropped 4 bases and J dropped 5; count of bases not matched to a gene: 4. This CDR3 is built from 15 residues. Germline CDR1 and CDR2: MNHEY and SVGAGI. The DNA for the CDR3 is TGTGCCAGCAGTTTGGGACTAGCGGGAGTGGACGAGCAGTACTTC. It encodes CASSLGLAGVDEQYF.

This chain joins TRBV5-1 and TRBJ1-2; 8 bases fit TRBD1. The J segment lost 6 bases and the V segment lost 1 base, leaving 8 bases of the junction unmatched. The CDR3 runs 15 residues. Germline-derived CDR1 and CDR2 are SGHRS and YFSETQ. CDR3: CASSLSGQGVDGYTF. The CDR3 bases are TGCGCCAGCAGCTTGAGCGGACAGGGAGTAGATGGCTACACCTTC.

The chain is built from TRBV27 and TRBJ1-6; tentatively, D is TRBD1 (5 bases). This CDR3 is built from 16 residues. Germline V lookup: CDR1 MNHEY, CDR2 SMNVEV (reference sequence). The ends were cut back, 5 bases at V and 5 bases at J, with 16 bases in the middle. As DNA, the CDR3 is TGTGCCAGCAGTCCGGGACTCCCGAGGCATAATTCACCCCTCCACTTT. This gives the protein CASSPGLPRHNSPLHF.

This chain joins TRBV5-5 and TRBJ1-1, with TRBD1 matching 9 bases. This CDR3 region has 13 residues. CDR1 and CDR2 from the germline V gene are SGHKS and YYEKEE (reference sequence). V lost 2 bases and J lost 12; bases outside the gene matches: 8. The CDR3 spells CASSLLTGGKTFF. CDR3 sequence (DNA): TGTGCCAGCAGCTTACTCACAGGGGGCAAAACTTTCTTT.